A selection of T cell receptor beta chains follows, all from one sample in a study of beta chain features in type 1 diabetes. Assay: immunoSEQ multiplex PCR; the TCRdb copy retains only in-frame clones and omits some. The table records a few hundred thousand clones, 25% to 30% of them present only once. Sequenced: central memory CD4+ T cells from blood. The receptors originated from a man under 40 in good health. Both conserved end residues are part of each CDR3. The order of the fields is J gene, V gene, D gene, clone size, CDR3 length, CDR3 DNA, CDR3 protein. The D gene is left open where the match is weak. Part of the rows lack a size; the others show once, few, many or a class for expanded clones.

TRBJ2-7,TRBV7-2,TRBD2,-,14,TGTGCCAGCAGCTCCGGACTAGGGTTCTACGAGCAGTACTTC,CASSSGLGFYEQYF
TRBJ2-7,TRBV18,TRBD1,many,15,TGTGCCAGCTCACCCTACGGGACAGGGTACTACGAGCAGTACTTC,CASSPYGTGYYEQYF
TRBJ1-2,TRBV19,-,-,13,TGTGCCAGTAGCCGGACTTGGAGAGATGGCTACACCTTC,CASSRTWRDGYTF
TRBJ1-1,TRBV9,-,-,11,TGTGCCAGCAGCGCAAACACTGAAGCTTTCTTT,CASSANTEAFF
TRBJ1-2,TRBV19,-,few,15,TGTGCCAGTGGAGTATCGGAGATGGACAGACGAGGCTACACCTTC,CASGVSEMDRRGYTF
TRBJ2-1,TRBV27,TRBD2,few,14,TGTGCCAGCAGCACTAGCGGTTCCTACAATGAGCAGTTCTTC,CASSTSGSYNEQFF
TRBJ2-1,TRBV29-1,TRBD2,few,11,TGCAGCGGGCTAGCGGGAGGGGTGCAGTTCTTC,CSGLAGGVQFF
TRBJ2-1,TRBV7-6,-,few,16,TGTGCCAGCAGCAAAGGGTCGGGAGTCCCGTACAATGAGCAGTTCTTC,CASSKGSGVPYNEQFF
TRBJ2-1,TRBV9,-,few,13,TGTGCCAGCAGCGTAGGGGGCTCCCATGAGCAGTTCTTC,CASSVGGSHEQFF
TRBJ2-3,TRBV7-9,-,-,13,TGTGCCAGCAATGGGTACACAACAGATACGCAGTATTTT,CASNGYTTDTQYF
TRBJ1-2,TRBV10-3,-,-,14,TGTGCCACCCTTTCCGGGACACGTAACTATGGCTACACCTTC,CATLSGTRNYGYTF
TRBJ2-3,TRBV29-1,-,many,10,TGCAGCGGGGGAATAGATACGCAGTATTTT,CSGGIDTQYF
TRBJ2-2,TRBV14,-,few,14,TGTGCCAGCAGCCAAGATCTAGCCACCGGGGAGCTGTTTTTT,CASSQDLATGELFF
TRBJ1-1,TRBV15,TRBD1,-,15,TGTGCCACCAGCCTTCAAACAGGGGTTGGCACTGAAGCTTTCTTT,CATSLQTGVGTEAFF
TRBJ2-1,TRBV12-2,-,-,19,TGTGCAAGTCGCTTAGCTAACAGAAACCGGGACTCAAGGCTAAATGAGCAGTTCTTC,CASRLANRNRDSRLNEQFF
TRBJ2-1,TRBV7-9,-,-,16,TGTGCCAGCAGCCCCGTTGAGGTGAGCTCCTACAATGAGCAGTTCTTC,CASSPVEVSSYNEQFF
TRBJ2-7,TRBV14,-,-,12,TGTGCCAGCAGCCAAGATTGGGGGGAGCAGTACTTC,CASSQDWGEQYF
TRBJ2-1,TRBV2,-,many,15,TGTGCCAGCAGTGAAGCGGCTGGGGCCTCTCAAGAGCAGTTCTTC,CASSEAAGASQEQFF
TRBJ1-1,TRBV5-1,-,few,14,TGCGCCAGCAGCCTCCCCTCAGGGACCACTGAAGCTTTCTTT,CASSLPSGTTEAFF
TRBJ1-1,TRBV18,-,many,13,TGTGCCAGCCAGGGACATTCGAACACTGAAGCTTTCTTT,CASQGHSNTEAFF
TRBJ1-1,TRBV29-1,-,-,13,TGCAGCACTAGGGACGGAGGGAACACTGAAGCTTTCTTT,CSTRDGGNTEAFF
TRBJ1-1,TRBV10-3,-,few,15,TGTGCCATCAGTGATAAAGGGACGGGGAACACTGAAGCTTTCTTT,CAISDKGTGNTEAFF